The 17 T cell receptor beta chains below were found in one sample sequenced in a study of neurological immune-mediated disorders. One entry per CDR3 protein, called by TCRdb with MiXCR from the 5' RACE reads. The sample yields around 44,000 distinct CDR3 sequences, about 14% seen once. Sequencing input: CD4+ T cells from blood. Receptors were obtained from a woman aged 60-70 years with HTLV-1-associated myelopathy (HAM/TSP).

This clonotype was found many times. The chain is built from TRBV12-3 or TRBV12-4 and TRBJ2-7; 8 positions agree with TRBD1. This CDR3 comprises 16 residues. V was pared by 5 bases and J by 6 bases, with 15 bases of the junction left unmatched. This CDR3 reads CASSDGTWTGSLEQYF. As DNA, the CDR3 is TGTGCCAGCAGTGACGGGACCTGGACAGGGTCCCTCGAGCAGTACTTC.

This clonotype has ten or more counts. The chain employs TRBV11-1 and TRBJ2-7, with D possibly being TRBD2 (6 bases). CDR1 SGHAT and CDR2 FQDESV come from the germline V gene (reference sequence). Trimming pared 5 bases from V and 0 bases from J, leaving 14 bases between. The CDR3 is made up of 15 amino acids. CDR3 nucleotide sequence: TGTGCCAGCAGCCCTAGCCGGGGGACCTCCTACGAGCAGTACTTC. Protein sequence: CASSPSRGTSYEQYF.

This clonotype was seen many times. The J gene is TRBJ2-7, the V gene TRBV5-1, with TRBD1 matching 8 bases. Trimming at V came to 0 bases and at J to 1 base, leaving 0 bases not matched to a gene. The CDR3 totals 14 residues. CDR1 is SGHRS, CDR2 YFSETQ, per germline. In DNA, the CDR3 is TGCGCCAGCAGCTTGGGGGACAGGTCCTACGAGCAGTACTTC. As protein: CASSLGDRSYEQYF.

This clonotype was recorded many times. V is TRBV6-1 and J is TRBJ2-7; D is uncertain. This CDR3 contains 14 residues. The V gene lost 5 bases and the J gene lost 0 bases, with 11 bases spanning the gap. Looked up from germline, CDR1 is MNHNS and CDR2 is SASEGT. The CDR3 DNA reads TGTGCCAGCAGTCCGCGATACAGCTCCTACGAGCAGTACTTC. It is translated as CASSPRYSSYEQYF.

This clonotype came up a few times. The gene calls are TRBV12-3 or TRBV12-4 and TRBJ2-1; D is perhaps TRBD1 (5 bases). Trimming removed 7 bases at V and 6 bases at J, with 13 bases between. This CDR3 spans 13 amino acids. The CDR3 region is CASTYVRGNEQFF. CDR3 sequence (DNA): TGTGCCAGCACCTATGTAAGGGGCAATGAGCAGTTCTTC.

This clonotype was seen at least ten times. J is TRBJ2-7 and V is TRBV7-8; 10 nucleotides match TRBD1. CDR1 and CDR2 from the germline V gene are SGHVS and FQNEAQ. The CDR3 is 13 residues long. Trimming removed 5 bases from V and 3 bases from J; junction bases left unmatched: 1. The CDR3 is CASSGTGDYEQYF. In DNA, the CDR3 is TGTGCCAGCAGCGGGACAGGGGACTACGAGCAGTACTTC.

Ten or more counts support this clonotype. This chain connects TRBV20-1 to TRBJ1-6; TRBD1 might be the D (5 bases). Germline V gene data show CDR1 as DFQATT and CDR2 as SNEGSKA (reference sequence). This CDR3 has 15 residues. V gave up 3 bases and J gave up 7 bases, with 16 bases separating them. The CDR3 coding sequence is TGCAGTGCTAGTGGGCCGGCAGGGCCCAATTCACCCCTCCACTTT. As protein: CSASGPAGPNSPLHF.

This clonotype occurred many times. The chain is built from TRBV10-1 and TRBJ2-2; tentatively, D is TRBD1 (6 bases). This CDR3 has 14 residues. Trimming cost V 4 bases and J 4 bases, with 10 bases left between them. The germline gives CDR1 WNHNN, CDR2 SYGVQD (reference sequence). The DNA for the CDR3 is TGCGCCAGCAGTGTATCAGGGGCCACCGGGGAGCTGTTTTTT. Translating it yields CASSVSGATGELFF.

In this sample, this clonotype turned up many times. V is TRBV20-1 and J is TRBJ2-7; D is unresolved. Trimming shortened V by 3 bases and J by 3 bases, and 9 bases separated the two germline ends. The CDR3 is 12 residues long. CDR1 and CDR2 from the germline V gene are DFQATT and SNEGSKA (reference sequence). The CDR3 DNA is TGCAGTGCTAGTATAGGCGGCTACGAGCAGTACTTC. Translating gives CSASIGGYEQYF.

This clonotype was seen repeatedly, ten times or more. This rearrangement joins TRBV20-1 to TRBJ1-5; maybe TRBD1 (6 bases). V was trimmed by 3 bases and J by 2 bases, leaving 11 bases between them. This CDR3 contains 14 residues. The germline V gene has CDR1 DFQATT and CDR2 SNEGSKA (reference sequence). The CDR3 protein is CSASQGFGNQPQHF. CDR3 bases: TGCAGTGCTAGTCAGGGGTTTGGCAATCAGCCCCAGCATTTT.

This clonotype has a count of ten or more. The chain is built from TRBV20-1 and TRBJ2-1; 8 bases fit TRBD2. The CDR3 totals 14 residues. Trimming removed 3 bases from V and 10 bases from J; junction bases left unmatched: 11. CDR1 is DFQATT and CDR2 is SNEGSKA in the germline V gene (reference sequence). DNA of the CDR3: TGCAGTGCTAGTGCCGGACTAGCCTTGGGGGAGCAGTTCTTC. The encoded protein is CSASAGLALGEQFF.

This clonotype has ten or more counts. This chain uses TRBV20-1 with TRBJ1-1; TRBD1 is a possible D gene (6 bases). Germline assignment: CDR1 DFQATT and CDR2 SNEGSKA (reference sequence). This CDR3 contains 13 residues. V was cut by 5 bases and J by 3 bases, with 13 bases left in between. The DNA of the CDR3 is TGCAGTGCTGAGAGGGGGGCGGACACTGAAGCTTTCTTT. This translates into CSAERGADTEAFF.

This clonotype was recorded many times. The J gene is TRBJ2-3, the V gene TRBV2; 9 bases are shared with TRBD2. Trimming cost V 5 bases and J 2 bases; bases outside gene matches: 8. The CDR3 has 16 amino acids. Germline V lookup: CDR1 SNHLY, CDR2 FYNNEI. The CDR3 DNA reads TGTGCCAGCAGTTCCGAGACTAGCGGATTCACAGATACGCAGTATTTT. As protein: CASSSETSGFTDTQYF.

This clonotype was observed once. The CDR3 reads CASSLLQVNRNQPQHF. The CDR3 DNA reads as TGTGCCAGCAGTTTACTACAGGTTAACCGCAATCAGCCCCAGCATTTT. The chain combines TRBV28 with TRBJ1-5, with a possible D match to TRBD1 (5 bases). Deletions cut 2 bases from V and 2 bases from J, with 13 bases between. This CDR3 comprises 16 residues. The germline V gene encodes CDR1 MDHEN and CDR2 SYDVKM.

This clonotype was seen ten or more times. The CDR3 nucleotides are TGTGCCAGCAAAGGCTCGAACAATGAGCAGTTCTTC. Its translation: CASKGSNNEQFF. The chain carries TRBV6-5 and TRBJ2-1; no reliable D call. The CDR3 has 12 residues. The germline V gene encodes CDR1 MNHEY and CDR2 SVGAGI. Trimming pared 7 bases from V and 5 bases from J, leaving 9 bases between.

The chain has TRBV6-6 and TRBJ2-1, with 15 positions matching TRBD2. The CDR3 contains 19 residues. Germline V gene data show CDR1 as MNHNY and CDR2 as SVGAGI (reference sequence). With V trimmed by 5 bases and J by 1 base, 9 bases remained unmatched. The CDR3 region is CASSGGLAGGRGSYNEQFF. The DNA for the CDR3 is TGTGCCAGCAGTGGGGGACTAGCGGGAGGACGGGGATCCTACAATGAGCAGTTCTTC.

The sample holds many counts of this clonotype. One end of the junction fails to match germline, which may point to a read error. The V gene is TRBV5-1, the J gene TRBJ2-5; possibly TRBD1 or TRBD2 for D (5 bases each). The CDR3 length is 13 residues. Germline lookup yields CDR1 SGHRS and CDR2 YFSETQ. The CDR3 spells CASSLGPQETQYF. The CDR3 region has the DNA TGCGCCAGCAGTTTGGGACCACAAGAGACCCAGTACTTC. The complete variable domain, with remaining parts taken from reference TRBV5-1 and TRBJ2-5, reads KAGVTQTPRYLIKTRGQQVTLSCSPISGHRSVSWYQQTPGQGLQFLFEYFSETQRNKGNFPGRFSGRQFSNSRSEMNVSTLELGDSALYLCASSLGPQETQYFGPGTRLLVL.